These T cell receptor beta chains were read from a single sample in a study of CD8 T cells in ankylosing spondylitis. Via MiXCR, TCRdb re-called the 5' RACE reads, giving one row per CDR3 protein. This sample carries some 400,000 distinct CDR3 sequences, about 22% of them seen once, and the ten largest clones take roughly 16%. The sample was blood, either unsorted or a sorted T cell fraction (not recorded which). These receptors were collected from a male donor with ankylosing spondylitis. Both conserved end residues are part of each CDR3. A D gene is named only where the DNA matches it firmly. Expanded clones get a size class; other rows say once, few or many, or leave the size out.

d_call | clone_size | j_call | v_call | cdr3_aa | cdr3_nt
TRBD1 | . | TRBJ1-2 | TRBV13 | CASSTTRDRARRNTF | TGTGCCAGCAGCACAACCCGGGACAGGGCCCGAAGAAATACCTTC
. | . | TRBJ2-3 | TRBV28 | CASINPGTRLTDTQYF | TGTGCCAGCATCAACCCCGGGACAAGGTTGACAGATACGCAGTATTTT
TRBD1 | . | TRBJ2-1 | TRBV5-1 | CASSLATGTGHNEQFF | TGCGCCAGCAGCTTAGCAACCGGGACAGGGCACAATGAGCAGTTCTTC
TRBD2 | . | TRBJ2-3 | TRBV5-1 | CASSLVGTSQGTQYF | TGCGCCAGCAGCTTGGTAGGGACTAGCCAAGGTACGCAGTATTTT
TRBD1 | few | TRBJ2-1 | TRBV27 | CASSPKTGAVYNEQFF | TGTGCCAGCAGTCCTAAGACAGGGGCTGTCTACAATGAGCAGTTCTTC
. | few | TRBJ1-5 | TRBV20-1 | CSASGFRNQPQHF | TGCAGTGCTAGCGGGTTTCGGAATCAGCCCCAGCATTTT
. | . | TRBJ1-6 | TRBV14 | CASSQARSTGSPLHF | TGTGCCAGCAGCCAAGCAAGGTCAACCGGTTCACCCCTCCACTTT
TRBD1 | few | TRBJ2-7 | TRBV12-3/TRBV12-4 | CASSFSLPPGQGYEQYF | TGTGCCAGCAGTTTTAGTCTTCCCCCCGGACAGGGATACGAGCAGTACTTC
TRBD1 | many | TRBJ2-7 | TRBV27 | CASSPRQGARHEQYF | TGTGCCAGCAGTCCAAGACAGGGGGCTCGACACGAGCAGTACTTC
. | once | TRBJ2-3 | TRBV5-1 | CASGGGQSTDTQYF | TGCGCCAGCGGGGGTGGACAATCCACAGATACGCAGTATTTT
. | few | TRBJ1-1 | TRBV7-9 | CASPYALVVTEAFF | TGTGCCAGCCCATATGCCCTCGTTGTCACTGAAGCTTTCTTT
TRBD1 | few | TRBJ2-1 | TRBV12-3/TRBV12-4 | CASGNRDRGYNEQFF | TGTGCCAGTGGCAACCGGGACAGGGGGTACAATGAGCAGTTCTTC
TRBD1 | few | TRBJ1-3 | TRBV7-9 | CASSLRQGSGNTIYF | TGTGCCAGCAGTTTACGACAGGGATCTGGAAACACCATATATTTT
TRBD2 | few | TRBJ2-1 | TRBV11-3 | CASSLGGLAGNEQFF | TGTGCCAGCAGCTTAGGGGGACTAGCGGGAAACGAGCAGTTCTTC
TRBD2 | . | TRBJ2-7 | TRBV10-3 | CAISVRGSGFYEQYF | TGTGCCATCAGCGTCCGCGGGAGCGGTTTCTACGAGCAGTACTTC
TRBD2 | few | TRBJ2-1 | TRBV4-1 | CASSQEPTSGSRNEQFF | TGCGCCAGCAGCCAAGAGCCGACTAGCGGGAGTCGCAATGAGCAGTTCTTC
. | . | TRBJ2-7 | TRBV20-1 | CSAIGQLISYEQYF | TGCAGTGCTATTGGACAGCTCATCTCCTACGAGCAGTACTTC
TRBD2 | few | TRBJ2-1 | TRBV12-3/TRBV12-4 | CASIFRTSGYNEQFF | TGTGCCAGCATCTTTAGGACTAGCGGATACAATGAGCAGTTCTTC
. | . | TRBJ2-3 | TRBV3-1 | CASSQGAALSTDTQYF | TGTGCCAGCAGCCAAGGGGCAGCCCTGAGTACAGATACGCAGTATTTT
. | . | TRBJ1-5 | TRBV6-5 | CASSYSEGRQPQHF | TGTGCCAGCAGTTACTCGGAGGGGCGTCAGCCCCAGCATTTT
. | . | TRBJ2-7 | TRBV20-1 | CSASVSAPAYEQYF | TGCAGTGCTAGTGTATCTGCTCCGGCTTACGAGCAGTACTTC
. | . | TRBJ2-4 | TRBV20-1 | CSAIGDLAKNIQYF | TGCAGTGCAATCGGGGACCTAGCCAAAAACATTCAGTACTTC
. | . | TRBJ2-3 | TRBV21-1 | CASSKHSGSFTDTQYF | TGTGCCAGCAGCAAACACAGTGGGAGCTTCACAGATACGCAGTATTTT
. | . | TRBJ2-5 | TRBV5-1 | CASSLDTAGQETQYF | TGCGCCAGCAGCCTTGACACTGCAGGGCAAGAGACCCAGTACTTC
. | few | TRBJ2-1 | TRBV14 | CASSQDSEQFF | TGTGCCAGCAGCCAAGACTCTGAGCAGTTCTTC
TRBD2 | few | TRBJ2-3 | TRBV28 | CASTSGRLPGDTQYF | TGTGCCAGCACCAGCGGGAGGCTCCCCGGAGATACGCAGTATTTT
. | . | TRBJ2-2 | TRBV18 | CASSPSGGLNTGELFF | TGTGCCAGCTCACCTTCCGGAGGGCTGAACACCGGGGAGCTGTTTTTT
. | . | TRBJ2-5 | TRBV3-1 | CASASTGTQYF | TGTGCCAGCGCCTCAACGGGGACCCAGTACTTC
. | . | TRBJ1-1 | TRBV10-3 | CAIGEVGSGEAFF | TGTGCCATTGGGGAGGTGGGAAGTGGTGAAGCTTTCTTT
. | few | TRBJ2-2 | TRBV5-1 | CASSLMAGNTGELFF | TGCGCCAGCAGCTTAATGGCGGGGAACACCGGGGAGCTGTTTTTT
. | many | TRBJ1-3 | TRBV7-8 | CASSLRSSGNTIYF | TGTGCCAGCAGCTTAAGAAGCTCTGGAAACACCATATATTTT
TRBD1 | . | TRBJ1-1 | TRBV20-1 | CSASGTGLAEAFF | TGCAGTGCTAGTGGGACAGGGTTAGCTGAAGCTTTCTTT
. | . | TRBJ2-1 | TRBV5-1 | CASSWRHPTPVNEQFF | TGCGCCAGCAGCTGGAGGCACCCTACTCCGGTTAATGAGCAGTTCTTC
. | few | TRBJ1-2 | TRBV14 | CASSQRTGQWGYGYTF | TGTGCCAGCAGCCAACGCACCGGACAGTGGGGCTATGGCTACACCTTC
TRBD1 | . | TRBJ2-3 | TRBV5-6 | CASSRGWDSSTDTQYF | TGTGCCAGCAGCAGGGGGTGGGACAGTAGCACAGATACGCAGTATTTT
TRBD2 | many | TRBJ2-3 | TRBV5-1 | CASSSLAGFGTDTQYF | TGCGCCAGCAGCTCCTTAGCGGGATTTGGCACAGATACGCAGTATTTT
. | few | TRBJ2-2 | TRBV5-1 | CASSSQGYADTGELFF | TGCGCCAGCAGCTCGCAGGGGTATGCGGACACCGGGGAGCTGTTTTTT
. | many | TRBJ1-2 | TRBV10-3 | CAISADRLVTF | TGTGCCATCAGTGCCGACAGGCTCGTTACCTTC